This TCR beta chain is from a study of regulatory T cells in long-lasting Graves disease (dated by TCRdb to the early 2020s). A note on the overall study: Patients with newly diagnosed Graves' disease had been on antithyroid drugs for under 3 months. Peripheral blood TCR sequencing and RNA sequencing compared persistent Graves' disease patients with newly diagnosed Graves' disease patients. The study took place in China and was registered as a clinical trial. TCR sequencing covered roughly 13 persistent and around 20 newly diagnosed Graves' disease patients, some 33 samples in total.

This clonotype was observed a few times. The antigen it binds to is not known. No base-level quality is on record; no much larger clone is a single base apart. The time point label here, explained by the study, means: newly diagnosed GD, antithyroid drugs for less than 3 months. For both TCR sequencing and RNA sequencing, RNA was extracted from PBMCs using TRIzol. The diagnosis of Graves' disease followed American Thyroid Association guidelines. The patients came from an endocrinology department in Xi'an, China. Each patient gave about 8.1 milliliters of peripheral blood, collected in an EDTA anticoagulant tube. PBMCs were isolated by Ficoll Paque Plus density gradient separation without further T cell sorting. RNA quality was checked with an Agilent 2100 Bioanalyzer and agarose gel, and concentration with a NanoDrop 2000. There are 18 amino acids in the CDR3, from cysteine to phenylalanine inclusive. Only the CDR3 portion is preserved as DNA: 54 bases, with reading frame beginning at the first base. According to the germline V gene, CDR1 reads MGHRA and CDR2 reads YSYEKL. The germline ends are 23 bases apart after V is trimmed by 3 bases and J by 5 bases.

General findings and caveats noted by the study authors: Compared with newly diagnosed patients, patients with persistent Graves' disease had lower TCR Shannon entropy and fewer highly expanded clones, which suggests clonal expansion. Because the primary lesion, thyroid tissue, could not be accessed, the study looked at peripheral blood alone. Sequencing and analysis were restricted to the TCR beta chain. Patients with persistent disease shared more public clonotypes (around 2,700) than newly diagnosed patients did (about 970). The small sample size was acknowledged by the authors as a limitation that may reduce accuracy. Persistent disease showed preferential use of TRBV28, TRBJ1-2 and TRBJ2-5, whereas newly diagnosed disease favored TRBV20-1 and TRBJ2-1.

The library was prepared using multiplex PCR. The sequencer listed for this sample is Illumina HiSeq 4000. iRepertoire HTBI primers and Arm-PCR amplification of CDR3 regions were used to construct TCR beta libraries. PCR products were gel purified before sequencing. The authors' analysis ran thus. Gene usage analysis of CDR3 amino acid clonotypes used the 62 TRBV and 12 to 15 TRBJ segments found across samples. COPE and FqMerger were used to merge filtered high-quality paired reads into contigs. BLAST was used to align contigs to IMGT TRBV, TRBD and TRBJ reference genes, and CDR3 was defined according to IMGT. Any clonotype with a frequency above 0.1% was classified as a highly expanded clone. Repertoire diversity was measured by Shannon entropy, and V-J evenness by the Gini coefficient. Clonotypes shared by more than one individual were considered public. Starting from the raw public reads, TCRdb applied fastp trimming at Q25, assembled clones with MiXCR and retained in-frame beta chains. A single entry per CDR3 protein holds the most common genes and DNA from its merged rows. The V and J calls shown here were made by TCRdb, not taken from the authors' results. The table for this sample lists roughly 500,000 distinct CDR3 sequences; 14% of them were counted only once. The ten largest clones capture roughly 15% of the sample.

This sample was also put to use in a study of T cells in Graves' hyperthyroidism and ophthalmopathy. The second investigation adds: Stable Graves' hyperthyroidism was defined as no progression to ophthalmopathy during 18 months of follow-up. The hyperthyroidism patients were between 18 and 65 years old and newly diagnosed, with a disease duration of less than 2 months. Exclusion was applied to patients with uncontrolled infections, other autoimmune diseases, pregnancy or lactation. Clinical symptoms, serum thyroxine and TRAb, thyroid ultrasound, and orbital computed tomography formed the basis for the diagnoses. For the first round of RT-PCR on the TCR CDR3, the HTBI primer set was used together with the Qiagen OneStep RT-PCR kit. Most expanded thyroid clonotypes (frequency above 0.001) were also detected in blood, a finding suggesting that blood repertoires may reflect thyroid immune responses. Ophthalmopathy was separated from stable hyperthyroidism by a 13 V-J signature model, with roughly 88% sensitivity and approximately 84% specificity obtained in cross-validation and 80%/75% obtained in testing. In validation, the model predicted progression to ophthalmopathy a median of approximately 6.3 months before onset, with about 64% sensitivity and around 76% specificity. A discovery cohort of roughly 96 patients, roughly 43 with Graves' ophthalmopathy and under 60 with stable Graves' hyperthyroidism, was used to find distinguishing TCR V-J signatures. Prospective prediction of ophthalmopathy was tested in an independent validation cohort consisting of about 19 hyperthyroidism patients and approximately 16 patients who later progressed to ophthalmopathy. The roughly 100 discovery patients were randomly divided into training and test sets at a 7:3 ratio. In over five Graves' hyperthyroidism patients, the study also compared T-cell repertoires from thyroid tissue with T-cell repertoires from blood. Once sampling was done, hyperthyroidism patients were given methimazole at a starting dose of 30 mg daily, whereas ophthalmopathy patients were given high-dose intravenous methylprednisolone. Libraries were constructed in a second round of multiplex PCR, after which size selection and purification were performed. Libraries were sequenced paired-end with 100 bp reads on an Illumina HiSeq2000. SOAPnuke was used to process the raw data, removing reads that contained adapters or uncalled bases, had a mean Phred below 15, or lacked an exact match to the constant primer or identifier. COPE v1.2.5 was used to merge high-quality paired reads, and clonotypes were defined as unique nucleotide sequences. Clonotypes were aligned to IMGT TRBV, TRBD and TRBJ reference segments using MiTCR v1.1. The analysis included only V-J combinations with a frequency above 0.0001, which together covered roughly 99% of the repertoires. The TCS score was defined as F50 (clonal expansion) divided by E x V (chaos), with BLOSUM62-based TCRdist calculated between CDR3 peptides within each V-J. Welch's t-statistics and random forest reduced several hundred V-J features to under 15, which were used in a naive Bayes classifier (R e1071). No statistical method was used to set the sample size in advance, and investigators knew the group allocation. The paper reports TCR Vbeta CDR3 sequencing of fewer than 150 peripheral blood samples: 40 or so ophthalmopathy, under 80 hyperthyroidism and around 17 progressor patients.

The specimen comprised peripheral blood mononuclear cells (PBMCs), sampled at new diagnosis, from a patient treated with antithyroid drugs. The sequence derives from a woman between 50 and 59 years old with Graves disease. Donor details come from another sample of the same person, matched by shared clones. The receptor chain draws on TRBV4-1 and TRBJ2-1, and possibly TRBD1, on 6 matching bases. CDR3 reads: CASSQGVLRRGSNNEQFF. The DNA is as follows: TGCGCCAGCAGCCAGGGAGTTCTCCGAAGGGGGAGCAACAATGAGCAGTTCTTC.